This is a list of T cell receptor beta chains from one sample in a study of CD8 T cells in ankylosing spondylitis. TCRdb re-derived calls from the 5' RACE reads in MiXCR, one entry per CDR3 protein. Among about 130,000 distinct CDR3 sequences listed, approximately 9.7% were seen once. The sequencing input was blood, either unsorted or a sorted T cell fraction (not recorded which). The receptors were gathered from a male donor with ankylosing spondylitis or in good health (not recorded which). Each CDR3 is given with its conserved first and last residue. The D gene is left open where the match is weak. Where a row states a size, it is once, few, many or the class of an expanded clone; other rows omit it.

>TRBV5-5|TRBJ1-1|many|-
CASSLGAGMNTEAFF
TGTGCCAGCAGCTTGGGGGCAGGAATGAACACTGAAGCTTTCTTT
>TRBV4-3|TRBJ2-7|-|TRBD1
CASSQGRQGTYEQYF
TGCGCCAGCAGCCAAGGTAGACAGGGTACCTACGAGCAGTACTTC
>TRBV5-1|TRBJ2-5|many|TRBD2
CASSRSGRGETQYF
TGCGCCAGCAGCCGGAGCGGGAGGGGAGAGACCCAGTACTTC
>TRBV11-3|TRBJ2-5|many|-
CASSPPDRLYQETQYF
TGTGCCAGCAGCCCTCCGGACAGATTGTACCAAGAGACCCAGTACTTC
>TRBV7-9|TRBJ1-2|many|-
CASSRGGPDGYTF
TGTGCCAGCAGCCGAGGGGGGCCGGATGGCTACACCTTC
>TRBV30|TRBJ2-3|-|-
CAWSGRSASTDTQYF
TGTGCCTGGAGTGGCAGAAGCGCTAGCACAGATACGCAGTATTTT
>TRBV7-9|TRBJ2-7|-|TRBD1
CASSLFGTGGGYEQYF
TGTGCCAGCAGCTTATTCGGGACAGGGGGTGGCTACGAGCAGTACTTC
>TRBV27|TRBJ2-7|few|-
CASGEGAHEQYF
TGTGCCAGCGGCGAAGGGGCCCACGAGCAGTACTTC
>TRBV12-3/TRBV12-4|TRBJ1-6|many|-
CASRSPNSPLHF
TGTGCCAGCAGGTCTCCAAATTCACCCCTCCACTTT
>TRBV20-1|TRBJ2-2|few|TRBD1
CSARVRGRGTGELFF
TGCAGTGCTAGAGTGAGGGGGCGCGGCACCGGGGAGCTGTTTTTT
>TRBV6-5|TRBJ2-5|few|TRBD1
CASSYSGTGDETQYF
TGTGCCAGCAGTTACTCAGGGACAGGGGATGAGACCCAGTACTTC
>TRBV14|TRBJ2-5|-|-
CASSQDRTRQETQYF
TGTGCCAGCAGCCAAGATAGGACACGGCAAGAGACCCAGTACTTC
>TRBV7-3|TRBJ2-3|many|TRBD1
CASSPGQLSTDTQYF
TGTGCCAGCAGCCCGGGACAGCTAAGCACAGATACGCAGTATTTT
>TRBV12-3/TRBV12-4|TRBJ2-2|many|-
CASSSNVAGDTGELFF
TGTGCCAGCAGTTCGAATGTCGCAGGGGACACCGGGGAGCTGTTTTTT